These T cell receptor beta chains were read from a single sample in a study of T-cell reconstitution after alpha-beta-depleted transplantation in children. TCRdb re-called the PCR reads with MiXCR, one entry per CDR3 protein. The data contain roughly 200,000 distinct CDR3 sequences, roughly 7.1% of them seen just once; the ten biggest clones take up about 5.9%. The material was PBMCs, obtained before TCRalphabeta/CD19-depleted stem cell transplant. Receptors were obtained from a boy aged 2 to 10 with acute lymphoblastic leukemia, due to receive a stem cell transplant. Both conserved end residues are trimmed from each CDR3.

J | V | CDR3
TRBJ1-2 | TRBV5-5 | ASSPGTALGYGYT
TRBJ2-7 | TRBV25-1 | ASSGPGRTYEQY
TRBJ2-6 | TRBV10-3 | AISDTGGFSGANVLT
TRBJ2-2 | TRBV12-3/TRBV12-4 | ASSLAGLQSTGELF
TRBJ2-1 | TRBV4-3 | ASSQTSGGVDEQF
TRBJ2-1 | TRBV20-1 | SAGPGLAPQGQF
TRBJ1-4 | TRBV29-1 | SVGGVGEKLF
TRBJ2-3 | TRBV29-1 | SVEGRISTDTQY
TRBJ2-3 | TRBV18 | ASSRTRDTQY
TRBJ2-5 | TRBV5-1 | ASSLVTGGHQETQY
TRBJ2-7 | TRBV6-2/TRBV6-3 | ASRFSPGQGPHEQY
TRBJ1-1 | TRBV29-1 | SVEEPGLNTEAF
TRBJ2-3 | TRBV28 | ASRQPSADTQY
TRBJ2-5 | TRBV5-1 | ASSSDSVQETQY
TRBJ1-1 | TRBV28 | ASSPYPWRGTEAF
TRBJ2-2 | TRBV7-2 | ASSSGQGGGGELF
TRBJ2-2 | TRBV28 | ASRTIYGQGNTGELF
TRBJ2-7 | TRBV10-2 | ASETSGRQY
TRBJ1-1 | TRBV28 | ASQLSGVDGAF
TRBJ2-5 | TRBV9 | ASSVTSGGETQY
TRBJ2-3 | TRBV28 | ASSSGWRSREDTQY
TRBJ1-2 | TRBV20-1 | SATGSYGYT
TRBJ2-5 | TRBV4-2 | ASSQVGGLGETQY
TRBJ2-7 | TRBV12-3/TRBV12-4 | ASSLAGGGEQY
TRBJ1-2 | TRBV3-1 | ASSQVVQGNSYT